This T cell receptor beta chain is drawn from a study of chemoradiotherapy in HPV16-positive cancers. Method: immunoSEQ multiplex PCR; TCRdb's copy keeps in-frame clones and lacks some. Of more than 12,000 clones listed, about 91% are singletons. The CDR3 contains 12 residues. V lost 6 bases to trimming and J lost 9 bases, with 15 bases between them. Per the germline V gene, CDR1 is MNHNS and CDR2 is SASEGT. V and J are TRBV6-1 and TRBJ2-7; D perhaps matches TRBD1 (6 bases). The sequenced sample was blood, obtained from a patient who underwent chemoradiotherapy. This TCR came from a human donor with HPV-associated anogenital cancer. The chain's CDR3 is CASRLDRKRQYF. The CDR3 coding sequence is TGTGCCAGCAGGCTAGACAGGAAAAGGCAGTACTTC.